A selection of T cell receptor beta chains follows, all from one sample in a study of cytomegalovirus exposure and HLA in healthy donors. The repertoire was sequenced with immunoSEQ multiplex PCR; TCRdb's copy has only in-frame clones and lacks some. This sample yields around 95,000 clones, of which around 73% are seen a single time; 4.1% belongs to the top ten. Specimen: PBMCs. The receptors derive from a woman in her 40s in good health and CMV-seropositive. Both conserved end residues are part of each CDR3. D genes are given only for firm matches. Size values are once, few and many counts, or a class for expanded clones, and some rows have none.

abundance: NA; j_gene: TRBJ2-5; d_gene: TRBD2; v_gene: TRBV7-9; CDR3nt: TGTGCCAGCAGCTTAGTTAGCGGGAGCGGAGAGACCCAGTACTTC; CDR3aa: CASSLVSGSGETQYF
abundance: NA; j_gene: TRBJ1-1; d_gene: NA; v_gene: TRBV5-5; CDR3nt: TGTGCCAGCAACCTTGCCGCAGGGATCGGGGGAGCTTTCTTT; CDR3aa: CASNLAAGIGGAFF
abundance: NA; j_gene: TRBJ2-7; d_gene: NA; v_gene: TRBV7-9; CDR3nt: TGTGCCAGCAGCTTATGGGGAGCGAGGGAGCAGTACTTC; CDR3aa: CASSLWGAREQYF
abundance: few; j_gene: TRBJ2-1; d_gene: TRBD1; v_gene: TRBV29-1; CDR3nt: TGCAGCGTTGAAGAGCGGGACAGGGTCGGTCAGTTCTTC; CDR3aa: CSVEERDRVGQFF
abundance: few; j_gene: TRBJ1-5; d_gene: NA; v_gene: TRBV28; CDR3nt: TGTGCCAGCAGCCTCTCCGATCAGCCCCAGCATTTT; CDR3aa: CASSLSDQPQHF
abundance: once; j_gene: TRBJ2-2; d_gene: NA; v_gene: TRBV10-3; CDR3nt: TGTGCCATCAGTGACCCTGTGAGGACGAGGGGGACCGGGGAGCTGTTTTTT; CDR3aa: CAISDPVRTRGTGELFF
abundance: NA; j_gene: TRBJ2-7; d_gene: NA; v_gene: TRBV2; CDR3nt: TGTGCCAGCAGGATACACAGCCTATTCTCCTACGAGCAGTACTTC; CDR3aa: CASRIHSLFSYEQYF
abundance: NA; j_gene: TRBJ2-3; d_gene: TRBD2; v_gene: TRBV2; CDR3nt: TGTGCCAGCAAATGGGTCCGGACGGGAGGAGCTGATACGCAGTATTTT; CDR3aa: CASKWVRTGGADTQYF
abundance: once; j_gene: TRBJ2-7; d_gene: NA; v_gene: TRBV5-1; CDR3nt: TGCGCCAGCAGCTTGTGGGGCAGGGAAGAGTACGAGCAGTACTTC; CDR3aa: CASSLWGREEYEQYF
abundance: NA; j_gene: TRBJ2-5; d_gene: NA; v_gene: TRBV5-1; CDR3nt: TGCGCCAGCAGCCTACAGGGAGCCAACCAAGAGACCCAGTACTTC; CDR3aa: CASSLQGANQETQYF
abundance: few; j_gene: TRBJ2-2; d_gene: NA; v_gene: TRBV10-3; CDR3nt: TGTGCCATCAGTGATAGGAGGGGTCGGGACGGGGAGCTGTTTTTT; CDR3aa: CAISDRRGRDGELFF
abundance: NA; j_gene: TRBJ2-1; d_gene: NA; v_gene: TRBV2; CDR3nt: TGTGCCAGCAGTGTGAATGAGGAGCAGTTCTTC; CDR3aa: CASSVNEEQFF
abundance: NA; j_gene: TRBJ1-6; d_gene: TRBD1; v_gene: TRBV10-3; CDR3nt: TGTGCCATCAGTCAGGACAGGGGGCATTCACCCCTCCACTTT; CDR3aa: CAISQDRGHSPLHF
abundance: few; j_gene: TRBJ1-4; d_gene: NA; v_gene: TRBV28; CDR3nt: TGTGCCAGCAGTTACCTACTTCCCGGGGGGGCTAGAGAAAAACTGTTTTTT; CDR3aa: CASSYLLPGGAREKLFF
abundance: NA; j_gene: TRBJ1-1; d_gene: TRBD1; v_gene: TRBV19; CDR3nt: TGTGCCAGTAGTATTCAGGGGGGAAGTGGTGAAGCTTTCTTT; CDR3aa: CASSIQGGSGEAFF
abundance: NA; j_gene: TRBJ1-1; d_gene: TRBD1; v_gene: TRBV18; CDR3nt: TGTGCCAGCTCAAACAGGGGTGGGAATGAAGCTTTCTTT; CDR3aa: CASSNRGGNEAFF
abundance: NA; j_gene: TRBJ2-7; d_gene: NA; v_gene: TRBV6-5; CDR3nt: TGTGCCAGCAGCCCCGGCTCTCCGGGTTACTACGAGCAGTACTTC; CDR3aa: CASSPGSPGYYEQYF
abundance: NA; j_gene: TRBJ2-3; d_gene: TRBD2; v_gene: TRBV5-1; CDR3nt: TGCGCCAGCAGCTTAACTAGCGGCACAGATACGCAGTATTTT; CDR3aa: CASSLTSGTDTQYF
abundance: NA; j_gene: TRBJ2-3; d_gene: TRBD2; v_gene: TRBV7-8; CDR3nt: TGTGCCAGCAGCTTAGTGGGTAGCGGGAGAAAAAGAGATACGCAGTATTTT; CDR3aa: CASSLVGSGRKRDTQYF
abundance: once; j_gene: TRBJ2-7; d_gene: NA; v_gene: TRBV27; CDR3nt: TGTGCCAGCACTTCGACAGGTCTACCCTACGAGCAGTACTTC; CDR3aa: CASTSTGLPYEQYF
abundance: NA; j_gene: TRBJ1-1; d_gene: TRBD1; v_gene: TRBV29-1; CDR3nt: TGCAGCCTAAGCGGGACAGGTAATACCGAAGCTTTCTTT; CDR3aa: CSLSGTGNTEAFF
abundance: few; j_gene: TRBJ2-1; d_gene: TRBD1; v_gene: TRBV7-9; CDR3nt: TGTGCCAGCAGCATCGGGACAGGGAGTGAGCAGTTCTTC; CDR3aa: CASSIGTGSEQFF
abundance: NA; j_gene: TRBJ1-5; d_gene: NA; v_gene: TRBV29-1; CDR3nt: TGCAGCGTTGGGGGGAGGGATCAGCCCCAGCATTTT; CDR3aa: CSVGGRDQPQHF
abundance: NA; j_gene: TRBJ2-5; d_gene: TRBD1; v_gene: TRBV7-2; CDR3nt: TGTGCCAGCAGCTACGGACAGGGGCAAGAGACCCAGTACTTC; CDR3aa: CASSYGQGQETQYF
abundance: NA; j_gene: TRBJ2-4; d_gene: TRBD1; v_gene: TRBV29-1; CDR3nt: TGCAGCGTTCTAGGACAGGCAAACATTCAGTACTTC; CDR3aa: CSVLGQANIQYF
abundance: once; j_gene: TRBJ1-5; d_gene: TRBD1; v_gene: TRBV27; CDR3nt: TGTGCCAGCAGGATACAGGGGAATAGCAATCAGCCCCAGCATTTT; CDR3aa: CASRIQGNSNQPQHF
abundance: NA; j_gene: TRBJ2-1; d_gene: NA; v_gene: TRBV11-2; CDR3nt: TGTGCCAGCAGCCTGACTGGAACTTACAATGAGCAGTTCTTC; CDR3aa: CASSLTGTYNEQFF
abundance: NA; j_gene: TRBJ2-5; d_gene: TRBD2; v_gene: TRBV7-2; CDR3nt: TGTGCCAGCAGCTTAGGGGGGGGGAGCGGGAGGAGTGGGACCCAGTACTTC; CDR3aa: CASSLGGGSGRSGTQYF
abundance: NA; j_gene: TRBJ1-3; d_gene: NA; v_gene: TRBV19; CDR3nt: TGTGCCAGTAGAGCGGCCTCTGTCTCTGGAAACACCATATATTTT; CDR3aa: CASRAASVSGNTIYF
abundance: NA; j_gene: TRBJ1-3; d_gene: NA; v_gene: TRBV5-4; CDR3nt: TGTGCCAGCAGCTTGGAGGGGCAGGTGGGCCTAAACACCATATATTTT; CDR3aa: CASSLEGQVGLNTIYF
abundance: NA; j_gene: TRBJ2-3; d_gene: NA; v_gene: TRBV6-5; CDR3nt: TGTGCCAGCAGCCGTATTAGCGGTAGCACAGATACGCAGTATTTT; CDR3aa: CASSRISGSTDTQYF
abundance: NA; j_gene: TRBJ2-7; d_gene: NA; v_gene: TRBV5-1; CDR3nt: TGCGCCAGCAGCCAAACACATATCTCCTACGAGCAGTACTTC; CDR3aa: CASSQTHISYEQYF
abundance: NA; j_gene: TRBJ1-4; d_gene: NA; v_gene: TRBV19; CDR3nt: TGTGCCAGTAGTACCTCCGGTGGGGGGAAGAATGAAAAACTGTTTTTT; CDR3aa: CASSTSGGGKNEKLFF
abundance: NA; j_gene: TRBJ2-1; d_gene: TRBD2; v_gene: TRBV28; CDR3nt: TGTGCCAGCAGAGGAAGCGGGAGGGCCCCTGAGCAGTTCTTC; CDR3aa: CASRGSGRAPEQFF
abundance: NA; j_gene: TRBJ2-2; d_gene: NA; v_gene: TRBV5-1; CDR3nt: TGCGCCAGCAGCAGAGGGCCCGCTTCGAACACCGGGGAGCTGTTTTTT; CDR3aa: CASSRGPASNTGELFF
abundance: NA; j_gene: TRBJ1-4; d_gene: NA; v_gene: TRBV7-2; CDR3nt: TGTGCCAGCAGCCGGACAGCACTTAATGAAAAACTGTTTTTT; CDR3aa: CASSRTALNEKLFF
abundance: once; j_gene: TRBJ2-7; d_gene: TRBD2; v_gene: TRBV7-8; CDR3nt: TGTGCCAGCAGCCGGACTAGCGGGAGAAACGAGCAGTACTTC; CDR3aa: CASSRTSGRNEQYF
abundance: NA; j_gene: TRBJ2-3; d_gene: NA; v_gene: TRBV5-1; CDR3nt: TGCGCCAGCAGCTTGGCGCCAGGGAGCACAGATACGCAGTATTTT; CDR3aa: CASSLAPGSTDTQYF
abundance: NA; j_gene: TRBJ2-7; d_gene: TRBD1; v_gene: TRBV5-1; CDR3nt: TGCGCCAGCAGCATCGGGACAGGGGGGGGTTTTAGTTACGAGCAGTACTTC; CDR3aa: CASSIGTGGGFSYEQYF
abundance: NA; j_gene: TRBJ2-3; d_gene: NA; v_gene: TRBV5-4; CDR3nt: TGTGCCAGCAGCCACGGGGGAGGCGGTGGCACAGATACGCAGTATTTT; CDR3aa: CASSHGGGGGTDTQYF
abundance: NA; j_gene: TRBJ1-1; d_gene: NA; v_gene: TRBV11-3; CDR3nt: TGTGCCAGCAGCTTAGACAGACAGCCTTGGGCTTTCTTT; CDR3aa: CASSLDRQPWAFF
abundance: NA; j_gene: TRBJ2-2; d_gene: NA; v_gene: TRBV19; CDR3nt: TGTGCCAGTAGTATGAGGGCAGGGGATCCCGGGGAGCTGTTTTTT; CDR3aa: CASSMRAGDPGELFF
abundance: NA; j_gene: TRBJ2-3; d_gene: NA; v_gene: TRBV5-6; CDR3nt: TGTGCCAGCAGTTCGATAGCGGCTACGCAGTATTTT; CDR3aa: CASSSIAATQYF
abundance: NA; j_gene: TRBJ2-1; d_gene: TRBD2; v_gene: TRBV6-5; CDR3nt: TGTGCCAGCAGTGGGGGACTAGCGGGGGGCAATGAGCAGTTCTTC; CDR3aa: CASSGGLAGGNEQFF